This T cell receptor beta chain was documented in a study of blood T cell repertoires in COVID-19. CDR3 length: 14 residues. The V end was cut by 3 bases, the J end by 4 bases, with 15 bases between. Germline V gives CDR1 DFQATT, CDR2 SNEGSKA (reference sequence). TCRdb's copy holds only in-frame clones and misses some; the assay was immunoSEQ multiplex PCR. The sample gives 130,000 or so clones, about 89% of which show up once; roughly 18% is in the top ten. The receptor was derived from a man aged 45-65 years with active or convalescent COVID-19. The chain uses TRBV20-1 and TRBJ1-1, with a tentative D call TRBD1 (5 bases). Sequenced material: peripheral blood. The CDR3 sequence is CSASGGRGFTEAFF. The CDR3, as DNA: TGCAGTGCTAGTGGGGGGAGGGGTTTCACTGAAGCTTTCTTT.